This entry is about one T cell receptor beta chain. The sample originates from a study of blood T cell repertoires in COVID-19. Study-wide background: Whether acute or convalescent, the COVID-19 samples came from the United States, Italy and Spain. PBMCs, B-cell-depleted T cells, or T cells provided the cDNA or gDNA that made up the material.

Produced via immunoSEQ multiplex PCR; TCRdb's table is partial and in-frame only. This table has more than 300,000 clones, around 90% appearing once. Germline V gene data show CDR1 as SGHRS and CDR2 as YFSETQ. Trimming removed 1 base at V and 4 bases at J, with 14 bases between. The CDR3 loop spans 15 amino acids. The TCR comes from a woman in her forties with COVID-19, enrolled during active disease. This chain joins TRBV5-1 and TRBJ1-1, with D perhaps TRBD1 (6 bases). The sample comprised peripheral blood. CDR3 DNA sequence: TGCGCCAGCAGCTTGCTGCAGGGGTCGGGCACTGAAGCTTTCTTT. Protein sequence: CASSLLQGSGTEAFF.